The clone carrying this T cell receptor beta chain was detected a few times. The data derive from a study of identical twins. Germline V gene sequence: CDR1 MNHEY, CDR2 SMNVEV (reference sequence). There are 14 residues in the CDR3. V was clipped by 0 bases and J by 4 bases, with 10 bases between them. MiXCR, applied by TCRdb to the 5' RACE reads, yields one record per CDR3 protein. The table records 300,000 or so distinct CDR3 sequences, more than 8% of them present only once. The sample was also reused in another study, on yellow fever vaccine responses in identical twins. That paper states: Twins' vaccine T cell responses reportedly seemed partly convergent and partly personalized.

This clonotype originated in a woman under 30 in good health. The sample taken for sequencing was CD8+ T cells sorted from blood. The chain recombines TRBV27 with TRBJ2-7; D may be TRBD1 or TRBD2 (5 bases each). The CDR3 DNA is TGTGCCAGCAGTTTATCCGGGGCTGGTTACGAGCAGTACTTC. It codes for CASSLSGAGYEQYF.